The 4 T cell receptor beta chains below were found in one sample sequenced in a study of regulatory T cells in long-lasting Graves disease. Time point denoted: newly diagnosed GD, antithyroid drugs for less than 3 months. Making the TCR library involved RNA that had been extracted from PBMCs. The TCR beta library used iRepertoire HTBI primers with Arm-PCR amplification of CDR3. A single record per CDR3 protein comes from TCRdb applying MiXCR to the multiplex PCR reads. This table has over 450,000 distinct CDR3 sequences, approximately 12% appearing once. These sequences were also reported in another study, on T cells in Graves' hyperthyroidism and ophthalmopathy.

The source material was peripheral blood mononuclear cells (PBMCs), sampled at new diagnosis, from a patient treated with antithyroid drugs. Receptors were obtained from a woman aged 25 to 39 with Graves disease.

This clonotype was detected ten times or more. This rearrangement joins TRBV28 to TRBJ2-1; D not resolved. V was pared by 4 bases and J by 4 bases, with 14 bases between. Germline loops: CDR1 MDHEN, CDR2 SYDVKM. This CDR3 is 15 amino acids long. The CDR3 nucleotides are TGTGCCAGCAGTTCACAAACTTACCCTTACAATGAGCAGTTCTTC. Amino acid sequence: CASSSQTYPYNEQFF.

This clonotype was seen at least ten times. The genes are TRBV2 and TRBJ1-4; D is possibly TRBD1 (5 bases). The CDR3 loop spans 14 amino acids. CDR1 and CDR2 (germline): SNHLY, FYNNEI. V dropped 3 bases and J dropped 6 bases, with 11 bases sitting between them. The CDR3 spells CASSDDSNYEKLFF. DNA for the CDR3: TGTGCCAGCAGTGACGACAGTAATTATGAAAAACTGTTTTTT.

The table lists this clonotype with a few counts. This chain joins TRBV5-6 and TRBJ1-2; D is possibly TRBD1 (5 bases). This CDR3 has 15 amino acids. The V and J ends lost 0 bases and 5 bases respectively, with 14 bases between them. Per germline, CDR1 SGHDT and CDR2 YYEEEE. In nucleotides, the CDR3 is TGTGCCAGCAGCTTGGAGTTGGGGGGATCATATGGCTACACCTTC. Amino acids: CASSLELGGSYGYTF.

In its sample, this clonotype was seen many times. The genes are TRBV30 and TRBJ2-1, with unresolved D. The CDR3 is made up of 15 amino acids. Deletions cut 2 bases from V and 4 bases from J, with 15 bases between. Looked up from germline, CDR1 is GTSNPN and CDR2 is SVGIG (reference sequence). The chain's CDR3 is CAWSPSGGPYNEQFF. In DNA, the CDR3 is TGTGCCTGGAGTCCCTCTGGCGGCCCGTACAATGAGCAGTTCTTC.